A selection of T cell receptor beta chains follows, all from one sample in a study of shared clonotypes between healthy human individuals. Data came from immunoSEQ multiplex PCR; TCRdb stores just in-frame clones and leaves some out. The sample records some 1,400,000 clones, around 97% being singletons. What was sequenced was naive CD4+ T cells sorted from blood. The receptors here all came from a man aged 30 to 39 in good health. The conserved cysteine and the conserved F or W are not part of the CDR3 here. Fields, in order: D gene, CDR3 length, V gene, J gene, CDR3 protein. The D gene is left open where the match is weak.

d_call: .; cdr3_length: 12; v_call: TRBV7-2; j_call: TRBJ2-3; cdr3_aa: ASSLDRGADTQY
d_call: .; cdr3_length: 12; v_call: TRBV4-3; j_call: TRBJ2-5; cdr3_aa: ASSLDVSQETQY
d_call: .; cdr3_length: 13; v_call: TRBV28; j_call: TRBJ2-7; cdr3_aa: ASTDPGFRSYEQY
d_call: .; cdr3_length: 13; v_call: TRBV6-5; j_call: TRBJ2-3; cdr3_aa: ASKLRGAGTDTQY
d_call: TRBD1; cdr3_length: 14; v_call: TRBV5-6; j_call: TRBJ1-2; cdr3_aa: ASITSGQGPLHGYT
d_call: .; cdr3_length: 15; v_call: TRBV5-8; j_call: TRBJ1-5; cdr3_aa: ASSPWGASDSNQPQH
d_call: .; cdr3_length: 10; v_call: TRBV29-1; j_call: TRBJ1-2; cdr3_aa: SENRDVGGYT
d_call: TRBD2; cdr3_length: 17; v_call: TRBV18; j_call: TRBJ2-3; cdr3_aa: ASSSLGTNVGPSTDTQY
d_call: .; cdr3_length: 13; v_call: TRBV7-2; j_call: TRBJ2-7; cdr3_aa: ASSAASGSPYEQY
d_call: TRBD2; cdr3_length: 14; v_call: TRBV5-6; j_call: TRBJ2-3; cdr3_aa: ASSFNLAGGSDTQY
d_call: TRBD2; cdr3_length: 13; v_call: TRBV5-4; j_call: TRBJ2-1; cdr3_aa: ASSAAGLAINEQF
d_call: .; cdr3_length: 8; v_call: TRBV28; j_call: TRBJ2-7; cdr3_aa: ASSGGEQY
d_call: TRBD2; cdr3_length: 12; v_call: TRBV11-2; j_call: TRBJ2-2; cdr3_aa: ASRLAGGTGELF
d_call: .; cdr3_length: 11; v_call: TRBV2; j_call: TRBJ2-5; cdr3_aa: ASSRGREETQY
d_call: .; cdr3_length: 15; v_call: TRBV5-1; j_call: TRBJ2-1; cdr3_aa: ASSLVLAVSSYNEQF
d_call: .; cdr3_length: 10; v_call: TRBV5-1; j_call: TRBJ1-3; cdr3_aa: ASSSGPSTIY
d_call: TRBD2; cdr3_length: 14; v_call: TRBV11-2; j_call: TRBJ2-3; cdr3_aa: ASSLGLAGSTDTQY
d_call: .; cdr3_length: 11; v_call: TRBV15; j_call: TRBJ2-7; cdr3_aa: ATSRDLSYEQY
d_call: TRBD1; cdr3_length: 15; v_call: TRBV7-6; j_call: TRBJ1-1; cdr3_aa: ASSSTRTGRAVTEAF
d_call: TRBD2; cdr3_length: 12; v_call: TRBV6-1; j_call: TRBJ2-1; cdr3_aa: AGRTSGGSGEQF
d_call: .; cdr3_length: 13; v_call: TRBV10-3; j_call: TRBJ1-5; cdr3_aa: AISESNRRNQPQH
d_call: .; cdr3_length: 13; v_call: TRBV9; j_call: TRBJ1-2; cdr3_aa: ASSVAGNPNYGYT
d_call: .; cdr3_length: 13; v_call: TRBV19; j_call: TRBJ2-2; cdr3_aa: ASSTGLGYTGELF
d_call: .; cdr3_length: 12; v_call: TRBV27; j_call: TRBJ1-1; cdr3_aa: ASSLRGRSTEAF
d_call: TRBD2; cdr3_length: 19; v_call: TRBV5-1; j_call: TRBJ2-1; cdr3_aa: ASSLAKASGLGGRSYNEQF
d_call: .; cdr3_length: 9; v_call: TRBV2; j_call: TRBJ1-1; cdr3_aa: ASSGKGEAF
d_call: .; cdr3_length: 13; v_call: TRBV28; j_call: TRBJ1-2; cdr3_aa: ASSFFGQGADGYT
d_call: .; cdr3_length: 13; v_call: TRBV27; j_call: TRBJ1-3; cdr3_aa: ASSLRGTPGNTIY
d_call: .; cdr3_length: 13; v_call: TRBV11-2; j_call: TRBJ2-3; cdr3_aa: ASSSVGGSTDTQY
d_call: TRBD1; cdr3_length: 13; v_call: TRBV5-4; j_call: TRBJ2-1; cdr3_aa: ASSFTDRNYNEQF
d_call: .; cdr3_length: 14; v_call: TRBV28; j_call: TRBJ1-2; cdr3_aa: ASRGTPPIVNYGYT
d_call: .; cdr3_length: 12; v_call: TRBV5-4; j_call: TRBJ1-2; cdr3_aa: ASSLGDRPYGYT
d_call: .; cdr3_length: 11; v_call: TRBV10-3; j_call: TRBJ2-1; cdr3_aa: AIRADRSDEQF
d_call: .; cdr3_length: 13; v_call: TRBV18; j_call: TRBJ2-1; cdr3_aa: ASSPRASSYNEQF
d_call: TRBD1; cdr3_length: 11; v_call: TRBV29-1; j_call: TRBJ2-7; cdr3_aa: SVRDRGLGEQY
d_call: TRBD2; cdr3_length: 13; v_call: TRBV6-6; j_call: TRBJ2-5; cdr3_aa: ASRPLLAGGETQY
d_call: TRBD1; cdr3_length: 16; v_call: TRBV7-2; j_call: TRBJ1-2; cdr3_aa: ASSLALQGQGPNYGYT
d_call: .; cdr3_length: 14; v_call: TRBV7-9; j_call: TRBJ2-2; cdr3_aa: ASLSPTEGYTGELF
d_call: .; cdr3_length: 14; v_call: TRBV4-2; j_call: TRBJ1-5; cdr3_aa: ASSPWGPNSNQPQH
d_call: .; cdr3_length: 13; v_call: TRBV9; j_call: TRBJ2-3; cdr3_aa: ASSVDAVGTDTQY
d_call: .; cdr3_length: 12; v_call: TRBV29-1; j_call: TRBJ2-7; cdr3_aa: SVDNPRSSYEQY
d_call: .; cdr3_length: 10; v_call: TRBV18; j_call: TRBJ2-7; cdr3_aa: ASSPGMYEQY
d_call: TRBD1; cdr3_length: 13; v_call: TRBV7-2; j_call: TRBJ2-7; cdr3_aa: ASSRMGQEAYEQY
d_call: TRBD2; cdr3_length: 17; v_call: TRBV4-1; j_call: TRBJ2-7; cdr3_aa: ASSQDKRRGRGSSYEQY
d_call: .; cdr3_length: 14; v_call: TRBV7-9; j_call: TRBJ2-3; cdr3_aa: ASSLAESHSTDTQY